The source of this T cell receptor (beta chain) is a study of blood T cell repertoires in COVID-19. For the study at large: The origin of the acute and convalescent COVID-19 samples was the United States, Italy and Spain. Sources were T cells, B-cell-depleted T cells, or PBMCs; the material itself was cDNA or gDNA.

Unmatched junction bases numbered 9, after V lost 6 bases and J lost 5 bases. Germline V lookup: CDR1 MNHEY, CDR2 SVGAGI. The CDR3 contains 15 residues. A single count supports this clone. Original processing methods: Nucleated cell counts were estimated from reference gene primer amplification. The method was immunoSEQ multiplex PCR; TCRdb's version includes in-frame clones alone and lacks a portion of them. V and J calls plus clone size are reproduced from that table; the DNA served to infer D and trimming. The table has about 170,000 clones, about 88% seen once. Source material: peripheral blood. The source of this sequence is a middle-aged man who had recovered from COVID-19. This chain links TRBV6-5 with TRBJ2-7, with 11 bases lining up with TRBD2. CDR3 bases: TGTGCCAGCAGCCTAATAGCGGGAGGGTTGCACGAGCAGTACTTC. Translating it yields CASSLIAGGLHEQYF.